Described below is a single TCR beta chain sequence and its context. This sample is part of a study of technical replicates of blood from several donors. CDR3 length equals 16 residues. The ends were cut back, 2 bases at V and 6 bases at J, with 17 bases in the middle. Germline lookup yields CDR1 MNHEY and CDR2 SMNVEV (reference sequence). Measured with immunoSEQ multiplex PCR; TCRdb has only the in-frame clones, and not every one. This sample has 75,000 to 95,000 clones, with just under 95% found just once. The J gene is TRBJ1-5, the V gene TRBV27; D might be TRBD1 (6 bases). The origin of this receptor is a human donor in good health. The sequencing input was T cells isolated from PBMCs. CDR3 in DNA: TGTGCCAGCAGTTTAGGGAACAGGGTTAAAGGTCAGCCCCAGCATTTT. As protein: CASSLGNRVKGQPQHF.